This T cell receptor (beta chain) stems from a study of blood T cell repertoires in COVID-19 (dated by TCRdb to about 2020). For the wider study: Samples from collaborators originated in the United States, Italy and Spain and spanned both the acute and convalescent phases of COVID-19. Subjects who had been exposed to COVID-19, were actively infected with it, or had recovered from it provided the deeply sampled blood TCRbeta repertoires that made up the dataset. Where available, HLA class I and class II types were taken from metadata supplied by the sample provider and were not determined by assay-based typing. The prospective study material was composed of cDNA or gDNA derived from T cells, B-cell-depleted T cells, or PBMCs. Nearly every sample came with metadata listing a de-identified subject ID, COVID-19 status, age in years and sex. Samples were obtained from the ongoing ImmuneRACE study (first 160 participants) and from over 1,000 subjects provided by 6 global collaborators. The repertoires were released in a freely available public database intended as a resource for research on the immune response to SARS-CoV-2. The paper's findings and limits, for the study overall: The amount of clinical and demographic metadata varied by source and participant and was provided uncurated.

A remark on this clone: The clone's antigen remains unknown. Base qualities are not provided; no much larger clone lies one nucleotide away.

In the germline V gene, CDR1 corresponds to MNHEY and CDR2 to SVGAGI. At the junction V is shortened by 8 bases and J by 2 bases, with 9 bases in between. The CDR3 holds 13 amino acids from the cysteine to the phenylalanine. Only the CDR3 part of the read is kept: 39 bases, read in frame from the first base. Whole blood was collected in K2EDTA tubes by collaborating institutions according to the institutions' own protocols. For TCRbeta analysis, collaborators shipped samples as frozen whole blood, isolated PBMCs, or DNA extracted from either of those sample types. TCRbeta CDR3 regions were amplified from genomic DNA by means of the immunoSEQ Assay, a bias-controlled multiplex PCR. On the authors' methods: The number of nucleated cells in each sample was estimated from the amplification of reference gene primers within the assay. To quantify the absolute abundance of each unique TCRbeta CDR3 rearrangement, sequence reads were collapsed and filtered. For each sample, productive Simpson clonality was calculated as the square root of Simpson's diversity index over productive rearrangements. This immuneACCESS table, as held by TCRdb, lists in-frame sequences with V and J called but not all clones. Of the missing ones, under half trace to an unresolved V gene in checked studies; the others have no known cause. The V and J calls and clone size were taken over from that table, and D and trimming were inferred from the DNA. A total of approximately 280,000 clones appear in this sample, about 82% of them only once. Around 5.5% of the sample is in the top ten clones.

This chain joins TRBV6-5 to TRBJ1-4, with no confident D gene call. This receptor was taken from a man in his fifties or sixties with active or convalescent COVID-19. The sequenced sample was peripheral blood. The nucleotides are TGTGCCAGCCGAGGGCCGACTAATGAAAAACTGTTTTTT. Its protein is CASRGPTNEKLFF.